This T cell receptor beta chain was identified in a study of blood T cell repertoires in COVID-19 (dated by TCRdb to between 2020 and 2021). Study-level background: Samples from collaborators originated in the United States, Italy and Spain and spanned both the acute and convalescent phases of COVID-19. The prospective study material was composed of cDNA or gDNA derived from T cells, B-cell-depleted T cells, or PBMCs. Subjects who had been exposed to COVID-19, were actively infected with it, or had recovered from it provided the deeply sampled blood TCRbeta repertoires that made up the dataset. The repertoires were released in a freely available public database meant as a resource for research on the immune response to SARS-CoV-2. The samples were drawn from the first 160 participants of the ongoing ImmuneRACE study and from 1,200 or so subjects provided by 6 global collaborators. The sample metadata nearly always contained a de-identified subject ID, COVID-19 status, age in years and sex. Where available, HLA class I and class II types were obtained from metadata supplied by the sample provider rather than from assay-based typing. Summary of the overall study and its limitations: How much clinical and demographic metadata was included differed by source and by participant, and the metadata was provided uncurated.

TCRbeta CDR3 regions were amplified from genomic DNA by means of the immunoSEQ Assay, a bias-controlled multiplex PCR. The authors' pipeline ran thus. The number of nucleated cells in each sample was estimated by amplification of reference gene primers within the assay. To quantify the absolute abundance of each unique TCRbeta CDR3 rearrangement, sequence reads were collapsed and filtered. For each sample, productive Simpson clonality was calculated as the square root of Simpson's diversity index across productive rearrangements. The immuneACCESS repertoire file appears here via TCRdb, limited to in-frame rearrangements. These files lack a portion of the clones; in checked studies, under half of the deficit traces to unresolved V genes, and the cause of the others is not known. V and J calls plus clone size are reproduced from that table; the DNA served to infer D and trimming. The sample data list 120,000 or so clones, and roughly 80% of these were observed just once. 2% to 3% of the sample goes to the ten largest clones.

About this clone itself: The specificity of this receptor is unknown. No qualities accompany the bases; no much larger clone lies one base away.

Each collaborating institution followed its own protocols to collect whole blood in K2EDTA tubes. For TCRbeta analysis, collaborator samples were shipped as frozen whole blood, as isolated PBMCs, or as DNA extracted from either sample type. Unmatched junction bases come to 6, with V trimmed by 4 bases and J by 3 bases. CDR1 and CDR2 are read off the germline V gene as SGHRS and YFSETQ. The CDR3 spans 15 residues, from the cysteine through the phenylalanine. Solely the CDR3 DNA is kept, with 45 bases framed from the first base. The V gene is TRBV5-1 and the J gene is TRBJ2-1; TRBD1 agrees with 8 junctional bases. Input material: peripheral blood. This TCR derives from a man in his forties or fifties with acute or convalescent COVID-19. The nucleotides read TGCGCCAGCAGCGTGACAGGGGTTGACTACAATGAGCAGTTCTTC. It translates as CASSVTGVDYNEQFF.